Listed below are T cell receptor beta chains from one sample, sequenced in a study of cytomegalovirus exposure and HLA in healthy donors. Profiled with immunoSEQ multiplex PCR; TCRdb holds only in-frame clones, not every one. The repertoire consists of under 150,000 clones, with about 76% occurring once and the leading ten covering around 3.1%. Material: PBMCs. These receptor sequences come from a female donor in good health and CMV-seronegative. CDR3s leave out the opening cysteine and the closing phenylalanine or tryptophan.

TRBV14 | ASSQTGQYGYT
TRBV29-1 | SAQTGGGYNEQF
TRBV6-1 | ASSEGAGANEQY
TRBV29-1 | SARDNTYEQY
TRBV5-1 | ASSFGRGTGELF
TRBV2 | ASSLNRASNQPQH
TRBV19 | ASSPGGGANVLT
TRBV27 | ASSLSRGTDTQY
TRBV5-1 | ASSLLQGATYEQY
TRBV9 | ASSVEEGRAF
TRBV30 | AWRQGRTYEQY
TRBV6-6 | ASSYSTGEDQPQH
TRBV5-8 | ASSLNLLDRDHEQY
TRBV29-1 | SGGEGGDSGYT
TRBV30 | AWQGGNTIY
TRBV5-1 | ASSRLEGGQGEQY
TRBV4-3 | ASSQDFGNTEAF
TRBV6-4 | ASSEDIAGGSDTQY
TRBV7-7 | ASSSSLTDTQY
TRBV27 | ASSDAGRDTQY
TRBV7-2 | ASSFSGAPYEQY
TRBV7-9 | ASSLEGTGGNEQF
TRBV19 | ASTKTYRGWNYGYT
TRBV5-1 | ASSLAGVEHGNTIY
TRBV6-1 | ASSDSWTTSYEQY
TRBV5-4 | ASSPLVGGYGYT
TRBV9 | ARVREVETQY
TRBV30 | AWSIAGRQNSPLH
TRBV11-3 | ASSLDGQTGELF
TRBV9 | ASSSPSGATTDTQY
TRBV7-9 | ASTVILTGEAF
TRBV7-2 | ASNSKRGEETQY
TRBV10-3 | AISERGPSSYNEQF
TRBV7-9 | ASSLSSGVTDTQY
TRBV9 | ASSVGGRAGDTQY
TRBV4-3 | ASSQDLAASGTDSTDTQY
TRBV5-1 | ASSRDRAQETQY
TRBV18 | ASSPYSSGANVLT
TRBV4-3 | ASKQVRGYNSPLH
TRBV4-3 | ASSQVASRWANVLT
TRBV11-3 | ASSTDRGETQY
TRBV27 | ASSSNSREAF
TRBV7-8 | ASSNLWSFETNEKLF
TRBV10-2 | ASSASGGEKQY
TRBV29-1 | SVGGLAGYEQY